A single sample gave rise to the 32 T cell receptor beta chains below, sequenced in a study of shared clonotypes between healthy human individuals. Naive CD8 cells were CD45RO-negative, positively selected for CCR7, excluding terminally differentiated effector memory CD45RA+ cells. Data came from immunoSEQ multiplex PCR; TCRdb stores just in-frame clones and leaves some out. The table has about 2 million clones, about 95% seen once. The sample was naive CD8+ T cells sorted from blood. The receptors originated from a man between 18 and 35 years old in good health.

The chain links TRBV19 to TRBJ1-6; no firm D call. The CDR3 covers 12 residues. Per germline, CDR1 LNHDA and CDR2 SQIVND (reference sequence). Trimming left V 7 bases short and J 6 bases short, with 7 bases between. CDR3 loop: CASNRGNSPLHF. CDR3 nucleotide sequence: TGTGCCAGTAATCGGGGTAATTCACCCCTCCACTTT.

Remarks on this clone: Distinct nucleotide sequences in the sample also encode this CDR3. This chain joins TRBV7-9 and TRBJ1-1; D is uncertain. The V gene's germline CDR1 is SEHNR and CDR2 FQNEAQ (reference sequence). The CDR3 loop spans 12 amino acids. V was trimmed by 4 bases and J by 4 bases, leaving 7 bases between them. The CDR3 DNA follows: TGTGCCAGCAGCTGGACCGGCACTGAAGCTTTCTTT. As protein: CASSWTGTEAFF.

The chain carries TRBV28 and TRBJ1-2, with a weak D call TRBD1 (6 bases). Trimming removed 7 bases at V and 6 bases at J, with 12 bases between. The CDR3 contains 12 residues. Germline CDR1 and CDR2: MDHEN and SYDVKM. The CDR3 sequence is CASNRGADGYTF. The CDR3 DNA sequence: TGTGCCAGCAATAGGGGGGCGGATGGCTACACCTTC.

The chain uses TRBV29-1 and TRBJ2-1, with D uncertain. V was clipped by 5 bases and J by 0 bases, with 11 bases between them. Per the germline V gene, CDR1 is SQVTM and CDR2 is ANQGSEA. The CDR3 loop spans 14 amino acids. CDR3 bases: TGCAGCGTTTTTCTATTGAGCTCCTACAATGAGCAGTTCTTC. It is translated as CSVFLLSSYNEQFF.

A word on this clone: Other DNA sequences from this sample encode an identical CDR3 as well. The gene calls are TRBV7-6 and TRBJ1-1, with a weak D call TRBD1 (6 bases). The V gene lost 5 bases and the J gene lost 1 base, with 11 bases spanning the gap. The CDR3 is 14 amino acids. Germline CDR1 SGHVS, CDR2 FNYEAQ. CDR3 DNA: TGTGCCAGCAGCCTGGGAGGGGGGAACACTGAAGCTTTCTTT. Amino acid sequence: CASSLGGGNTEAFF.

V gene TRBV6-5 combines with J gene TRBJ2-2; TRBD2 aligns across 15 bases. CDR1 and CDR2 from the germline V gene are MNHEY and SVGAGI. V gave up 4 bases and J gave up 5 bases; unmatched junction bases: 2. CDR3 size: 16 residues. CDR3 loop: CASSSGLAGGTGELFF. CDR3 DNA: TGTGCCAGCAGTTCCGGACTAGCGGGAGGGACCGGGGAGCTGTTTTTT.

The genes are TRBV6-5 and TRBJ2-1; 8 nucleotides match TRBD2. Germline assignment: CDR1 MNHEY and CDR2 SVGAGI. J lost 5 bases, V lost 5 bases, and 5 bases had no gene match. The CDR3 length is 14 residues. The CDR3 loop reads CASSQSGGDNEQFF. As DNA, the CDR3 is TGTGCCAGCAGTCAAAGCGGGGGAGACAATGAGCAGTTCTTC.

About this clone: The sample has other DNA sequences that encode this CDR3 too. V usage is TRBV9 and J usage is TRBJ1-1; D is perhaps TRBD1 (5 bases). V was clipped by 0 bases and J by 4 bases, with 10 bases between them. Germline CDR1 SGDLS, CDR2 YYNGEE. This CDR3 contains 14 residues. The CDR3 DNA reads as TGTGCCAGCAGCGTAGAAAGGGGCGGCACTGAAGCTTTCTTT. It is translated as CASSVERGGTEAFF. The full variable domain, rest sourced from reference TRBV9 and TRBJ1-1, is DSGVTQTPKHLITATGQRVTLRCSPRSGDLSVYWYQQSLDQGLQFLIQYYNGEERAKGNILERFSAQQFPDLHSELNLSSLELGDSALYFCASSVERGGTEAFFGQGTRLTVV.

The chain links TRBV27 to TRBJ1-4; D is ambiguous. There are 15 residues in the CDR3. The germline V gene encodes CDR1 MNHEY and CDR2 SMNVEV (reference sequence). Between the trimmed V and J ends, which lost 3 bases and 0 bases, there was a span of 8 bases. CDR3 amino acids: CASSFNSATNEKLFF. The CDR3 DNA reads TGTGCCAGCAGTTTTAACAGCGCAACTAATGAAAAACTGTTTTTT.

The chain combines TRBV27 with TRBJ2-2; 9 bases match TRBD2. The V gene's germline CDR1 is MNHEY and CDR2 SMNVEV (reference sequence). V lost 0 bases to trimming and J lost 5 bases; unmatched junction nucleotides: 7. This CDR3 has 17 residues. Here the CDR3 DNA reads TGTGCCAGCAGTTTATCTCTCAGCGGGGGGATAACCGGGGAGCTGTTTTTT. Amino acids: CASSLSLSGGITGELFF.

The chain couples TRBV7-9 to TRBJ2-5; no definite D call. Trimming pared 3 bases from V and 5 bases from J, leaving 16 bases between. This CDR3 is 15 amino acids long. Germline V CDR1 and CDR2: SEHNR, FQNEAQ (reference sequence). The CDR3 nucleotides read TGTGCCAGCAGCTTCGCGGAAAAGGGTCAGGAGACCCAGTACTTC. As protein: CASSFAEKGQETQYF.

This clone occurred once. The chain couples TRBV10-2 to TRBJ1-5; D is possibly TRBD1 (5 bases). This CDR3 has 12 amino acids. The V and J ends lost 8 bases and 3 bases respectively, with 8 bases between them. The germline gives CDR1 WSHSY, CDR2 SAAADI. CDR3 in DNA: TGCGCCAGCCAGGGTCTCAATCAGCCCCAGCATTTT. It translates to CASQGLNQPQHF.

This clone was seen only a few times. The genes are TRBV27 and TRBJ1-6; D uncertain. Trimming stripped 3 bases from V and 13 bases from J, with 10 bases between. The CDR3 totals 12 residues. CDR1 MNHEY and CDR2 SMNVEV come from the germline V gene (reference sequence). CDR3 sequence (DNA): TGTGCCAGCAGTTTGCTGGGTTGGCCCCTCCACTTT. Protein product: CASSLLGWPLHF.

The gene calls are TRBV15 and TRBJ1-6; 10 nucleotides line up with TRBD1. V trimming: 3 bases; J trimming: 2 bases; junction bases outside the gene matches: 4. Germline CDR1 LNHNV, CDR2 YYDKDF (reference sequence). This CDR3 comprises 17 residues. CDR3 sequence: CATSSDRGQTYNSPLHF. CDR3 nucleotide sequence: TGTGCCACCAGCAGTGACAGGGGGCAAACCTATAATTCACCCCTCCACTTT.

The V call is TRBV10-3, the J call TRBJ2-7, with unresolved D. The germline V and J ends were trimmed by 1 base and 2 bases, with 12 bases remaining between them. The germline V gene encodes CDR1 ENHRY and CDR2 SYGVKD. The CDR3 length is 15 residues. In DNA form, the CDR3 reads TGTGCCATCAGTGAGTACAAGGCCGGAGCCTACGAGCAGTACTTC. As protein: CAISEYKAGAYEQYF.

As for this clone: Additional DNA sequences in this sample encode the identical CDR3. The chain carries TRBV10-2 and TRBJ2-7; no clear D. This CDR3 region has 11 residues. Looked up from germline, CDR1 is WSHSY and CDR2 is SAAADI. With 2 bases removed from V and 7 bases from J, the gap between germline ends came to 6 bases. The CDR3 DNA follows: TGCGCCAGCAGTGAGGGGTTTGAGCAGTACTTC. Translating gives CASSEGFEQYF.

V and J are TRBV4-3 and TRBJ2-3, with 10 bases fitting TRBD2. The CDR3 covers 16 residues. Unmatched junction bases numbered 5, after V lost 0 bases and J lost 5 bases. Germline V gives CDR1 LGHNA, CDR2 YSLEER. The CDR3 here is CASSQESASGRDTQYF. Here the CDR3 DNA reads TGCGCCAGCAGCCAAGAATCGGCTAGCGGGAGAGATACGCAGTATTTT.

The V call is TRBV27, the J call TRBJ1-5; D perhaps matches TRBD1 (6 bases). The CDR3 totals 13 residues. Trimming removed 5 bases at V and 4 bases at J, with 9 bases between. Germline V lookup: CDR1 MNHEY, CDR2 SMNVEV (reference sequence). The CDR3 reads CASSGQWNQPQHF. CDR3 DNA sequence: TGTGCCAGCAGTGGACAGTGGAATCAGCCCCAGCATTTT.

To note about this clone: Within the sample, other DNA sequences also encode this same CDR3. The chain uses TRBV19 and TRBJ2-7; tentative D call: TRBD1 (6 bases). There are 13 residues in the CDR3. Germline V lookup: CDR1 LNHDA, CDR2 SQIVND (reference sequence). Trimming removed 1 base at V and 7 bases at J, with 11 bases between. The CDR3 loop is CASSIVRGEEQYF. CDR3 nucleotide sequence: TGTGCCAGTAGTATAGTCAGGGGAGAAGAGCAGTACTTC.

This clone was seen only once. The chain uses TRBV6-1 and TRBJ1-5; D is unresolved. The CDR3 totals 15 residues. CDR1 MNHNS and CDR2 SASEGT come from the germline V gene. Trimming removed 2 bases at V and 0 bases at J, with 8 bases between. Here the CDR3 reads CASSEFINSNQPQHF. DNA of the CDR3: TGTGCCAGCAGTGAATTCATTAATAGCAATCAGCCCCAGCATTTT.

This chain uses TRBV7-9 with TRBJ1-1; TRBD1 agrees at 9 bases. This CDR3 contains 15 residues. The germline CDR1 and CDR2 sequences are SEHNR and FQNEAQ (reference sequence). V shed 6 bases and J 5 bases; nucleotides not matched to a gene: 10. For the CDR3, the DNA is TGTGCCAGCAGACGAATGGGACAGGGAAGTACTGAAGCTTTCTTT. Protein sequence: CASRRMGQGSTEAFF.

On this clone: The same CDR3 arises from other DNA sequences in this sample as well. V usage is TRBV27 and J usage is TRBJ1-5; D remains unclear. Germline V gene data show CDR1 as MNHEY and CDR2 as SMNVEV (reference sequence). The CDR3 has 15 residues. Trimming cost V 5 bases and J 0 bases, with 11 bases left between them. The CDR3 spells CASSPLGVSNQPQHF. The CDR3 DNA reads TGTGCCAGCAGTCCCCTGGGAGTTAGCAATCAGCCCCAGCATTTT.

The chain couples TRBV7-9 to TRBJ2-1; D is possibly TRBD1 (6 bases). Germline CDR1 reads SEHNR; CDR2 reads FQNEAQ (reference sequence). Between the trimmed V and J ends, which lost 3 bases and 6 bases, there was a span of 12 bases. The CDR3 has 14 amino acids. The CDR3 reads CASSFRDKGNEQFF. The CDR3 DNA sequence: TGTGCCAGCAGCTTCCGGGACAAGGGCAATGAGCAGTTCTTC.

The rearrangement uses TRBV27 and TRBJ2-1; the match to TRBD2 covers 7 bases. CDR3 length: 12 residues. The germline V gene has CDR1 MNHEY and CDR2 SMNVEV (reference sequence). Trimming cost V 8 bases and J 9 bases; bases outside gene matches: 7. Written as DNA, the CDR3 is TGTGCCAGCGCTGGGAGGGGTGTTGAGCAGTTCTTC. Translation: CASAGRGVEQFF.

The chain joins TRBV13 to TRBJ2-1; D might be TRBD2 (6 bases). Per the germline V gene, CDR1 is PRHDT and CDR2 is FYEKMQ (reference sequence). CDR3 size: 14 residues. Trimming shortened V by 0 bases and J by 6 bases, and 9 bases separated the two germline ends. CDR3 nucleotide sequence: TGTGCCAGCAGCTTAGGGGGAGGCCTCAATGAGCAGTTCTTC. Its translation: CASSLGGGLNEQFF.

The V and J genes are TRBV5-6 and TRBJ2-7; no definite D call. The CDR3 loop spans 13 amino acids. Germline CDR1 and CDR2: SGHDT and YYEEEE. V was trimmed by 2 bases and J by 4 bases, leaving 10 bases between them. The CDR3 reads CASSLGLGYEQYF. DNA of the CDR3: TGTGCCAGCAGCTTAGGGCTGGGTTACGAGCAGTACTTC. Combining the CDR3 with reference TRBV5-6 and TRBJ2-7 gives the whole variable domain DAGVTQSPTHLIKTRGQQVTLRCSPKSGHDTVSWYQQALGQGPQFIFQYYEEEERQRGNFPDRFSGHQFPNYSSELNVNALLLGDSALYLCASSLGLGYEQYFGPGTRLTVT.

As to this clone: Different DNA sequences within this sample yield the same CDR3. The rearrangement joins TRBV5-6 to TRBJ2-7; D is unresolved. The V end lost 0 bases, the J end lost 3 bases, and 4 bases lay between the germline ends. This CDR3 has 12 amino acids. Germline CDR1 and CDR2: SGHDT and YYEEEE. As DNA, the CDR3 is TGTGCCAGCAGCTTGGACGGCTACGAGCAGTACTTC. This gives the protein CASSLDGYEQYF.

Only one count was recorded for this clone. This chain links TRBV5-6 with TRBJ2-7; D ambiguous. The germline V gene encodes CDR1 SGHDT and CDR2 YYEEEE. V lost 4 bases and J 6 bases, leaving 14 bases between the germline ends. This CDR3 spans 13 amino acids. The CDR3 coding sequence is TGTGCCAGCAGCCCCCCGGGTCTTGGCGAGCAGTACTTC. This sequence encodes CASSPPGLGEQYF.

The rearrangement uses TRBV7-6 and TRBJ2-6; 12 nucleotides line up with TRBD1. CDR1 is SGHVS, CDR2 FNYEAQ, per germline. The CDR3 consists of 17 residues. Unmatched junction bases numbered 4, after V lost 5 bases and J lost 2 bases. CDR3 residues: CASSPGQGAAGANVLTF. The CDR3 coding sequence is TGTGCCAGCAGCCCGGGACAGGGGGCGGCTGGGGCCAACGTCCTGACTTTC.

In its sample, this clone was seen once. The V gene is TRBV23-1, the J gene TRBJ1-2, with unresolved D. TRBV23-1 is given ORF status, its function remaining uncertain. V shed 8 bases and J shed 1 base, with 11 bases lying between them. The length of the CDR3 is 13 residues. For the CDR3, the DNA is TGCGCCAGCGGAAAGACCGTTAACTATGGCTACACCTTC. Protein sequence: CASGKTVNYGYTF.

V gene TRBV13 combines with J gene TRBJ2-7, with TRBD2 matching over 11 bases. Looked up from germline, CDR1 is PRHDT and CDR2 is FYEKMQ (reference sequence). The length of the CDR3 is 16 residues. J lost 0 bases, V lost 5 bases, and 6 bases had no gene match. The CDR3 DNA sequence: TGTGCCAGCAGCCCTATCGGGACTAGCGGCTCCTACGAGCAGTACTTC. It translates to CASSPIGTSGSYEQYF.

This clone was observed once. V and J are TRBV4-3 and TRBJ2-2; 9 nucleotides match TRBD1. The CDR3 has 15 residues. With 3 bases clipped from V and 7 bases from J, the junction kept 6 bases outside the gene matches. The germline CDR1 and CDR2 sequences are LGHNA and YSLEER. The CDR3 is CASSQGQGYGGELFF. The CDR3 coding sequence is TGCGCCAGCAGCCAGGGACAGGGATATGGCGGGGAGCTGTTTTTT.